This T cell receptor (beta chain) stems from a study of blood T cell repertoires in COVID-19. Patients at the Seattle site were enrolled during active infection and followed longitudinally. How the authors handled the data: Reference gene primers were amplified, and this amplification served to estimate nucleated cell counts. Data came from immunoSEQ multiplex PCR; TCRdb stores just in-frame clones and leaves some out. That table furnishes V, J and clone size, whereas the DNA furnished D and trimming. Of about 180,000 clones in the sample, roughly four fifths are singletons; the top ten hold 7.6%. CDR1 and CDR2 from the germline V gene are LGHDT and YNNKEL (reference sequence). Between the trimmed V and J ends, which lost 6 bases and 3 bases, there was a span of 5 bases. This CDR3 has 11 residues.

The sequencing sample was made of peripheral blood. This receptor was obtained from a woman in her sixties or seventies with COVID-19, enrolled during active disease. The chain links TRBV3-1 (or the pseudogene TRBV3-2) to TRBJ2-5; D is unresolved. CDR3 nucleotide sequence: TGTGCCAGCAGTCTCGAAGAGACCCAGTACTTC. Translating it yields CASSLEETQYF.